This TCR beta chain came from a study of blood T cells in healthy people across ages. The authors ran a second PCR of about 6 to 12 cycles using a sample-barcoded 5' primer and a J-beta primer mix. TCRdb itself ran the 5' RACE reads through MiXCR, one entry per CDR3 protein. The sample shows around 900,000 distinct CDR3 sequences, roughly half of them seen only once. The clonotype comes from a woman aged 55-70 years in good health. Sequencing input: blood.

The CDR3 spells CASSDNRGSFYEQYF. The CDR3 nucleotides read TGTGCCAGCAGTGACAACAGGGGTAGCTTCTACGAGCAGTACTTC. V gene TRBV25-1 combines with J gene TRBJ2-5, with 7 bases fitting TRBD1. The J call is doubtful: the DNA matches TRBJ2-7 better. This CDR3 comprises 15 residues. CDR1 and CDR2 from the germline V gene are MGHDK and SYGVNS.